This TCR beta chain was sequenced in a study of cytomegalovirus exposure and HLA in healthy donors. Study outcomes and limitations: The authors later found most CMV-associated TCR beta chains appeared HLA-restricted. TCR beta sequences reportedly predicted most subjects' HLA-A and HLA-B alleles accurately.

On this clone: The antigen is unknown.

PCR amplification relied on 60 Vbeta primers (plus 13 Jbeta primers). Clones were sequenced by immunoSEQ multiplex PCR, and TCRdb holds only the in-frame ones, with some missing. This sample has roughly 99,000 clones, with 79% found just once. The CDR3 runs to 13 residues. CDR1 is SGHTA and CDR2 is FQGNSA in the germline V gene. V shed 5 bases and J shed 12 bases, with 17 bases lying between them. V is TRBV7-2 and J is TRBJ2-1, with D perhaps matching TRBD1 (6 bases). Sequencing used PBMCs. This clonotype was obtained from a male donor in good health and CMV-seropositive. Written as DNA, the CDR3 is TGTGCCAGCAGCCCCGCCCCAGGGGCCGGGCAGTTCTTC. This encodes CASSPAPGAGQFF.